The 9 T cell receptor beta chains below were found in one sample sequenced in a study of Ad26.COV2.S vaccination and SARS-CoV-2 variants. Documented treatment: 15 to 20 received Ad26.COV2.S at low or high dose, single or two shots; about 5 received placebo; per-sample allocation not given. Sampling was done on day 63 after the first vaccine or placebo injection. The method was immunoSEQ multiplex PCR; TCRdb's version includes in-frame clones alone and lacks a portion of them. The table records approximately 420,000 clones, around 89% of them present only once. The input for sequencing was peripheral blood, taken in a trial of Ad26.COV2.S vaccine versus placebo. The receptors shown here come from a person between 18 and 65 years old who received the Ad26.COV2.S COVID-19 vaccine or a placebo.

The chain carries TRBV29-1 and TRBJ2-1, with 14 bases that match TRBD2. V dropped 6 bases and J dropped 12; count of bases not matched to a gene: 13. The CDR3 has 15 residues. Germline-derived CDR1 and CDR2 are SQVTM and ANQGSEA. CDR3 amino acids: CSVPTSGGGYVRQFF. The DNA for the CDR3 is TGCAGCGTCCCGACTAGCGGGGGGGGCTATGTAAGGCAGTTCTTC.

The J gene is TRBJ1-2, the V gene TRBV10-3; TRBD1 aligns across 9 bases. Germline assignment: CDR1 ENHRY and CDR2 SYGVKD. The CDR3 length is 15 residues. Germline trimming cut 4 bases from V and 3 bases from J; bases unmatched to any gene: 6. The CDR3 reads CAISGMGQGDYGYTF. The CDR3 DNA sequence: TGTGCCATCAGTGGTATGGGACAGGGCGACTATGGCTACACCTTC.

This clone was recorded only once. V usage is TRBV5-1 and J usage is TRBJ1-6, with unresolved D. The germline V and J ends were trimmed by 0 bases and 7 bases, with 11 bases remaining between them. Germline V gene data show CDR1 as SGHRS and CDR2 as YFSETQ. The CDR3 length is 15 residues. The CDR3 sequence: CASSLGSGSNSPLHF. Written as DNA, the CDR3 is TGCGCCAGCAGCTTGGGTAGCGGGTCCAATTCACCCCTCCACTTT.

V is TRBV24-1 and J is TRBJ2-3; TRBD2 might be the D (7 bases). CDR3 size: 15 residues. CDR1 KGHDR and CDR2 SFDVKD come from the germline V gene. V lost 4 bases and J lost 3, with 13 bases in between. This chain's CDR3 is CATSEARGATDTQYF. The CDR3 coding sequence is TGTGCCACCAGTGAGGCCCGGGGGGCGACAGATACGCAGTATTTT.

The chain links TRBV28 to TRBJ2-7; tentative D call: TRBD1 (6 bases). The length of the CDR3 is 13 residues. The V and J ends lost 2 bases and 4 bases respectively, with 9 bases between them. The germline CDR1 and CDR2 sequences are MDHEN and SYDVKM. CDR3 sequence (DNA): TGTGCCAGCAGTTTAACAGGGCGATACGAGCAGTACTTC. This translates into CASSLTGRYEQYF.

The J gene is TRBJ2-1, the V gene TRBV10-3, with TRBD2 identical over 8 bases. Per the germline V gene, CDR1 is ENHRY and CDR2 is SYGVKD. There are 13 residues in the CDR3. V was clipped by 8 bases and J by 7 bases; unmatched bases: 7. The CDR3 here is CAIGVAGSNEQFF. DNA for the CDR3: TGTGCCATCGGGGTAGCGGGGAGTAATGAGCAGTTCTTC.

The CDR3 reads CASSIERGSEQFF. The CDR3 region has the DNA TGTGCCAGTAGTATAGAAAGGGGTAGTGAGCAGTTCTTC. The rearrangement uses TRBV19 and TRBJ2-1; maybe TRBD1 (5 bases). Germline V gene sequence: CDR1 LNHDA, CDR2 SQIVND (reference sequence). The CDR3 contains 13 residues. V was pared by 0 bases and J by 9 bases, with 9 bases between.

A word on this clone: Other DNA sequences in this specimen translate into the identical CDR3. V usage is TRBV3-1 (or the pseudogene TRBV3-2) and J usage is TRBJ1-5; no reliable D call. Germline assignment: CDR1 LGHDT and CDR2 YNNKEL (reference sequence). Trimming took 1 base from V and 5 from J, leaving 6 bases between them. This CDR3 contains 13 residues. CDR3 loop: CASSQGGDQPQHF. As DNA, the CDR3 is TGTGCCAGCAGCCAAGGCGGAGATCAGCCCCAGCATTTT.

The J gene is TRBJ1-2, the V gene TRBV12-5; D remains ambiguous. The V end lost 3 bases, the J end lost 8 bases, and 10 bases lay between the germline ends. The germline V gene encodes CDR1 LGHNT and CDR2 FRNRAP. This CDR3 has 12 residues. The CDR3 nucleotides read TGTGCTAGTGGTTTCGACAAGAGGGGCTACACCTTC. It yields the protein CASGFDKRGYTF.